This T cell receptor (beta chain) stems from a study of cytomegalovirus exposure and HLA in healthy donors. Only a few counts were recorded for this clone. Antigen: not known. This CDR3 has 12 amino acids. V lost 7 bases to trimming and J lost 8 bases; unmatched junction nucleotides: 5. Per the germline V gene, CDR1 is ENHRY and CDR2 is SYGVKD. Study findings and constraints: Diagnosis of cytomegalovirus status made by the classifier reportedly showed high specificity and sensitivity. Most sequenced TCRs were rare (though some public TCRs occurred in many donors).

Some clones are missing from TCRdb's copy, which holds only in-frame ones; the method was immunoSEQ multiplex PCR. Counted here are roughly 250,000 clones, 80% to 90% occurring once; the ten biggest clones make up less than 3%. The TCR comes from a young man in good health and CMV-seronegative. What was sequenced was PBMCs. The gene calls are TRBV10-3 and TRBJ1-1, with TRBD1 identical over 9 bases. CDR3 nucleotide sequence: TGTGCCATCACTGTCGGGACAGGGGAAGCTTTCTTT. It is translated as CAITVGTGEAFF.